The rows below give T cell receptor beta chains drawn from one sample of a study of T cells in Graves' hyperthyroidism and ophthalmopathy. Using its own MiXCR run on the multiplex PCR reads, TCRdb lists one record per CDR3 protein. The data hold about 410,000 distinct CDR3 sequences, with around 13% observed a single time. Sample: blood. The receptors were sampled from a woman in her 30s with Graves' ophthalmopathy. CDR3s include the opening cysteine and the closing phenylalanine or tryptophan. The D gene is left open where the match is weak. Size is stated for part of the rows, as once, few or many counts, or as a class when the clone is expanded.

J: TRBJ2-2
V: TRBV3-1
size: NA
D: TRBD2
CDR3: CASSPGLAGGQNTGELIF
DNA: TGTGCCAGCAGCCCGGGACTAGCGGGGGGTCAGAACACCGGGGAGCTGATTTTT

J: TRBJ1-1
V: TRBV24-1
size: many
D: NA
CDR3: CATSEGTDTEAFF
DNA: TGTGCCACCAGTGAGGGTACAGACACTGAAGCTTTCTTT

J: TRBJ2-7
V: TRBV20-1
size: many
D: TRBD1
CDR3: CSAAKGTGPSEQYF
DNA: TGCAGTGCTGCTAAGGGGACAGGGCCATCCGAGCAGTACTTC

J: TRBJ1-2
V: TRBV11-2
size: NA
D: NA
CDR3: CASSFTSYGYTF
DNA: TGTGCCAGCAGCTTTACCTCTTACGGCTACACCTTC

J: TRBJ2-7
V: TRBV11-2
size: NA
D: NA
CDR3: CDSSEEGIGLKYEQYF
DNA: TGTGACAGCAGCGAAGAGGGTATCGGCCTTAAATACGAGCAGTACTTC

J: TRBJ2-7
V: TRBV7-9
size: many
D: TRBD1
CDR3: CASSSGQGPYEQYF
DNA: TGTGCCAGCAGCTCGGGACAGGGTCCGTACGAGCAGTACTTC

J: TRBJ1-1
V: TRBV12-3/TRBV12-4
size: many
D: TRBD1
CDR3: CASTRDRVNTEAFF
DNA: TGTGCCAGCACCCGGGACAGGGTGAACACTGAAGCTTTCTTT

J: TRBJ2-6
V: TRBV19
size: once
D: TRBD1
CDR3: CASSFTTGGGANVLTF
DNA: TGTGCCAGTAGTTTTACTACAGGGGGGGGGGCCAACGTCCTGACTTTC

J: TRBJ1-5
V: TRBV19
size: many
D: NA
CDR3: CASTASPGQFQPQHF
DNA: TGTGCCAGTACCGCTTCGCCAGGGCAGTTTCAGCCCCAGCATTTT

J: TRBJ2-5
V: TRBV7-9
size: many
D: NA
CDR3: CASSFWAGQETQYF
DNA: TGTGCCAGCAGCTTTTGGGCAGGTCAAGAGACCCAGTACTTC

J: TRBJ2-4
V: TRBV20-1
size: NA
D: TRBD2
CDR3: CSAKKLAGAIAKNIQYF
DNA: TGCAGTGCTAAAAAGCTAGCGGGGGCCATAGCCAAAAACATTCAGTACTTC

J: TRBJ1-6
V: TRBV4-2
size: NA
D: NA
CDR3: CASSHPRRENSPLHF
DNA: TGTGCCAGCAGCCATCCCCGACGAGAAAATTCACCCCTCCACTTT

J: TRBJ1-4
V: TRBV28
size: many
D: NA
CDR3: CASSNLQGSHEKLFF
DNA: TGTGCCAGCAGTAACCTACAGGGCTCTCATGAAAAACTGTTTTTT

J: TRBJ2-5
V: TRBV27
size: many
D: NA
CDR3: CASSFLAEQETQYF
DNA: TGTGCCAGCAGTTTTCTGGCGGAACAAGAGACCCAGTACTTC

J: TRBJ2-3
V: TRBV6-5
size: few
D: TRBD1
CDR3: CASSYTGDGTQYF
DNA: TGTGCCAGCAGTTACACAGGGGACGGTACGCAGTATTTT

J: TRBJ2-7
V: TRBV27
size: many
D: NA
CDR3: CASSPSPSRTYEQYF
DNA: TGTGCCAGCAGCCCCTCCCCGTCGAGGACCTACGAGCAGTACTTC

J: TRBJ1-1
V: TRBV5-8
size: many
D: NA
CDR3: CASSQAGRPAEAFF
DNA: TGTGCCAGCAGCCAGGCTGGGAGACCCGCTGAAGCTTTCTTT

J: TRBJ2-1
V: TRBV24-1
size: NA
D: NA
CDR3: CATSGRDPYNEQFF
DNA: TGTGCCACCAGTGGCAGGGATCCCTACAATGAGCAGTTCTTC

J: TRBJ2-3
V: TRBV24-1
size: NA
D: TRBD2
CDR3: CATSDWASGGAGTDTQYF
DNA: TGTGCCACCAGTGATTGGGCTAGCGGGGGGGCGGGCACAGATACGCAGTATTTT

J: TRBJ2-7
V: TRBV9
size: NA
D: NA
CDR3: CASSVLGGASSYEQYF
DNA: TGTGCCAGCAGCGTACTAGGAGGGGCCTCCTCCTACGAGCAGTACTTC

J: TRBJ1-5
V: TRBV28
size: many
D: NA
CDR3: CASSPRLLRVDQPQHF
DNA: TGTGCCAGCAGTCCCCGACTGCTACGGGTGGATCAGCCCCAGCATTTT

J: TRBJ1-2
V: TRBV27
size: NA
D: NA
CDR3: CASSESGLPNYGYTF
DNA: TGTGCCAGCAGTGAGTCAGGGCTTCCTAACTATGGCTACACCTTC

J: TRBJ2-7
V: TRBV6-1
size: many
D: NA
CDR3: CATSDSEQYF
DNA: TGTGCCACCTCCGATTCGGAGCAGTACTTC

J: TRBJ2-3
V: TRBV5-1
size: many
D: NA
CDR3: CASSRERVDTQYF
DNA: TGCGCCAGCTCTAGGGAGCGAGTGGATACGCAGTATTTT

J: TRBJ2-3
V: TRBV29-1
size: few
D: NA
CDR3: CSVEATDTDTQYF
DNA: TGCAGCGTTGAGGCGACAGACACAGATACGCAGTATTTT

J: TRBJ2-3
V: TRBV5-1
size: few
D: NA
CDR3: CASSLAQFTDTQYF
DNA: TGCGCCAGCAGCTTGGCCCAGTTTACAGATACGCAGTATTTT

J: TRBJ1-1
V: TRBV6-2/TRBV6-3
size: few
D: NA
CDR3: CASSYDLRSGLKNTEAFF
DNA: TGTGCCAGCAGTTATGACTTGAGGTCAGGACTAAAAAACACTGAAGCTTTCTTT

J: TRBJ1-6
V: TRBV12-5
size: many
D: NA
CDR3: CASGLGAWGDSPLHF
DNA: TGTGCTAGTGGTTTGGGGGCTTGGGGGGATTCACCCCTCCACTTT

J: TRBJ1-5
V: TRBV15
size: NA
D: NA
CDR3: CATSSRGGQPQHF
DNA: TGTGCCACCAGCAGTAGGGGGGGTCAGCCCCAGCATTTT

J: TRBJ2-1
V: TRBV5-1
size: many
D: NA
CDR3: CASSLERGHEQFF
DNA: TGCGCCAGCAGCTTGGAAAGGGGTCATGAGCAGTTCTTC

J: TRBJ2-7
V: TRBV27
size: once
D: NA
CDR3: CASSLSPTETYEQYF
DNA: TGTGCCAGCAGTTTATCCCCGACAGAAACCTACGAGCAGTACTTC

J: TRBJ1-5
V: TRBV20-1
size: many
D: NA
CDR3: CSASNGDQPQHF
DNA: TGCAGTGCTAGTAACGGGGATCAGCCCCAGCATTTT

J: TRBJ1-1
V: TRBV12-3/TRBV12-4
size: many
D: NA
CDR3: CASSFLGGQRNTEAFF
DNA: TGTGCCAGCAGTTTTTTGGGGGGCCAAAGGAACACTGAAGCTTTCTTT

J: TRBJ2-7
V: TRBV6-2/TRBV6-3
size: many
D: NA
CDR3: CASSYGRVYEQYF
DNA: TGTGCCAGCAGTTATGGCCGTGTTTACGAGCAGTACTTC

J: TRBJ2-7
V: TRBV9
size: many
D: TRBD1
CDR3: CASSVADAGTGAGYEQYF
DNA: TGTGCCAGCAGCGTAGCGGATGCCGGGACAGGGGCTGGGTACGAGCAGTACTTC

J: TRBJ2-5
V: TRBV15
size: many
D: TRBD2
CDR3: CATSSRGAMGTQYF
DNA: TGTGCCACCAGCTCGCGGGGGGCCATGGGGACCCAGTACTTC

J: TRBJ1-6
V: TRBV28
size: few
D: NA
CDR3: CASSITWPLHF
DNA: TGTGCCAGCAGCATTACTTGGCCCCTCCACTTT

J: TRBJ2-1
V: TRBV27
size: many
D: TRBD2
CDR3: CASSRTSEGGSNEQFF
DNA: TGTGCCAGCAGCCGGACTAGCGAGGGAGGGAGTAATGAGCAGTTCTTC

J: TRBJ1-1
V: TRBV11-3
size: many
D: NA
CDR3: CASSLDIATANTEAFF
DNA: TGTGCCAGCAGCTTAGATATAGCGACAGCGAACACTGAAGCTTTCTTT

J: TRBJ1-4
V: TRBV6-1
size: many
D: NA
CDR3: CASRNRVPNEKLFF
DNA: TGTGCCAGCAGAAACAGAGTCCCTAATGAAAAACTGTTTTTT